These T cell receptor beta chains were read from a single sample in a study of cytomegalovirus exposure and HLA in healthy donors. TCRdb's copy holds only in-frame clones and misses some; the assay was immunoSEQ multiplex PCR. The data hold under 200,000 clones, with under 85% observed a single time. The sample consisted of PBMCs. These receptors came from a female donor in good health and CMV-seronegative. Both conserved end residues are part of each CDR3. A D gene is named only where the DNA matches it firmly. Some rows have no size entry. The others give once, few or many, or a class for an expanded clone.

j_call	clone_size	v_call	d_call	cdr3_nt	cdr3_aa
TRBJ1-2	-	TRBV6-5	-	TGTGCCAGCACTGGCAACTATGGCTACACCTTC	CASTGNYGYTF
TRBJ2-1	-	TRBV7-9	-	TGTGCCAGCAGCCGGACAGAGGGCAATGAGCAGTTCTTC	CASSRTEGNEQFF
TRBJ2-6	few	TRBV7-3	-	TGTGCCAGCAGCCGTACAGGGACCCCTGGGGCCAACGTCCTGACTTTC	CASSRTGTPGANVLTF
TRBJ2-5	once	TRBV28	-	TGTGCCAGCAGTTTAAGGGGAGAGACCCAGTACTTC	CASSLRGETQYF
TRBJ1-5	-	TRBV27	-	TGTGCCAGCAGTTTACACATTAGCAATCAGCCCCAGCATTTT	CASSLHISNQPQHF
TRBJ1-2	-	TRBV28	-	TGTGCCAGCAGAAGAGCTAACTATGGCTACACCTTC	CASRRANYGYTF
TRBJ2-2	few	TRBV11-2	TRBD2	TGTGCCAGCAGCCCACTTCCGGGACTAGCGGGCAGGGCCGGGGAGCTGTTTTTT	CASSPLPGLAGRAGELFF
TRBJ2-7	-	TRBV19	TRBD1	TGTGCCAGTAGCGGGACAGGGGGCGTATCCTACGAGCAGTACTTC	CASSGTGGVSYEQYF
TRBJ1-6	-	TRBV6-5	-	TGTGCCAGCAGTTACGGTTCAAGGGGAGGTTCACCCCTCCACTTT	CASSYGSRGGSPLHF
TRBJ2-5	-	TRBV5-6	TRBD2	TGTGCCAGCAGCTTGGGGCTAGCGGGCTTCCAAGAGACCCAGTACTTC	CASSLGLAGFQETQYF
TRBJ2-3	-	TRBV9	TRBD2	TGTGCCAGCAGCCCCAGACTAGCGGGGGCCAACACAGATACGCAGTATTTT	CASSPRLAGANTDTQYF
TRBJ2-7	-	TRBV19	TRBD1	TGTGCCAGTTGTGGACAGGGGGCAGGCGAGCAGTACTTC	CASCGQGAGEQYF
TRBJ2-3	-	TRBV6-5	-	TGTGCCAGCAGTCCCCCGTCAGATACGCAGTATTTT	CASSPPSDTQYF
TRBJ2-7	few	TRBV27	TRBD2	TGTGCCAGCAGTCCGGGACTAGCGGGCGAGCAGTACTTC	CASSPGLAGEQYF
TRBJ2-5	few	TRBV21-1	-	TGTGCCAGCAGCAAAAGGAGCAGGGTCCAAGAGACCCAGTACTTC	CASSKRSRVQETQYF
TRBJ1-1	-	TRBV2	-	TGTGCCAGCACCTACCCAAGGGGGAGGGCGATCACTGAAGCTTTCTTT	CASTYPRGRAITEAFF
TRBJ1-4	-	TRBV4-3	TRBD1	TGCGCCAGCAGGCCGGGACAGGGGGCGCCGAATGAAAAACTGTTTTTT	CASRPGQGAPNEKLFF
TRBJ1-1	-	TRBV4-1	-	TGCGCCAGCAGCCAAGGGACAGATATGAACACTGAAGCTTTCTTT	CASSQGTDMNTEAFF
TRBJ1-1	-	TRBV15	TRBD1	TGTGCCACCAGCAGAGACCGGGACAGGGGGAACACTGAAGCTTTCTTT	CATSRDRDRGNTEAFF
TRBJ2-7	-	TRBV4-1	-	TGCGCCAGCAGCAGCCATCTACGCTCCCGCTCCTACGAGCAGTACTTC	CASSSHLRSRSYEQYF
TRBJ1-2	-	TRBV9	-	TGTGCCAGCAGCGTAGAGCCCCGTAGCTATGGCTACACCTTC	CASSVEPRSYGYTF
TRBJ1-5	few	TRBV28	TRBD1	TGTGCCAGCAGTTGGGGTAAGGGGGCCGGCAATCAGCCCCAGCATTTT	CASSWGKGAGNQPQHF
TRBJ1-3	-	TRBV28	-	TGTGCCAGCAGTTTGGCAGGCTCTGGAAACACCATATATTTT	CASSLAGSGNTIYF
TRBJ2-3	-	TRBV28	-	TGTGCCACCAGGCTGCAGGGGCGACCAGATACGCAGTATTTT	CATRLQGRPDTQYF
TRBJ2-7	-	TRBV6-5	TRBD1	TGTGCCAGCAGCCAGGGGGCGGGGCAGTACTTC	CASSQGAGQYF
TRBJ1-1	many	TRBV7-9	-	TGTGCCAGCAGCTCCGCACTCCGCCTGAACACTGAAGCTTTCTTT	CASSSALRLNTEAFF
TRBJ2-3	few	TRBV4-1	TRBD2	TGCGCCAGCAGCCAGACCGGGACTAGCGGGACAGATACGCAGTATTTT	CASSQTGTSGTDTQYF
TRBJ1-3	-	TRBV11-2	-	TGTGCCAGCAGCTTAGAGGGACTTTGGGGAAACACCATATATTTT	CASSLEGLWGNTIYF
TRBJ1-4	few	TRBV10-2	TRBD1	TGCGCCAGCAGTGGACAGGGGATCCATGAAAAACTGTTTTTT	CASSGQGIHEKLFF
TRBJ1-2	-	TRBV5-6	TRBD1	TGTGCCAGCAGCTCGAAGGACAGGCACTATGGCTACACCTTC	CASSSKDRHYGYTF
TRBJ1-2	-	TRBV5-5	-	TGTGCCAGCAGTCTGGTGGTGGCTTATGGCTACACCTTC	CASSLVVAYGYTF
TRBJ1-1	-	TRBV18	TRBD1	TGTGCCAGCTCACCAGACAGGGTGAACACTGAAGCTTTCTTT	CASSPDRVNTEAFF
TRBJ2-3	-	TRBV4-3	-	TGCGCCAGCAGCCAATCACCCCCGGGTACTCTTTCAGATACGCAGTATTTT	CASSQSPPGTLSDTQYF
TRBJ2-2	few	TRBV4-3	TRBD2	TGCGCCAGCAGCCAGGGGACTAGCGGGGGCTCCTCCTATTCCGGGGAGCTGTTTTTT	CASSQGTSGGSSYSGELFF
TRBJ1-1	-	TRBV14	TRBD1	TGTGCCAGCAGCCAAACCCTGATATGGACAGGGGACCCTTTCTTT	CASSQTLIWTGDPFF
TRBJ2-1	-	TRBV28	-	TGTGCCAGCAGTTCACAACAGAGTTACAATGAGCAGTTCTTC	CASSSQQSYNEQFF
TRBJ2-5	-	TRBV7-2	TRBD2	TGTGCCAGCAGCTTACCTAGCGGGGGGGAGCAGTACTTC	CASSLPSGGEQYF
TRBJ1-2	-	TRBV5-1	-	TGCGCCAGCAGCTTGGAGGGGGAGGGTTATGGCTACACCTTC	CASSLEGEGYGYTF
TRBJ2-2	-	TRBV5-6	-	TGTGCCAGCAGCTTGCCGGGTCTACACACCGGGGAGCTGTTTTTT	CASSLPGLHTGELFF